This T cell receptor (beta chain) was sequenced during a study of blood T cell repertoires in COVID-19. Across the whole study: COVID-19 samples, acute and convalescent, were from the United States, Italy and Spain.

Assay used: immunoSEQ multiplex PCR; TCRdb lists only in-frame clones, some missing. The table lists roughly 220,000 clones, 84% of them singletons. The count of this clone is one. This CDR3 contains 14 residues. The germline CDR1 and CDR2 sequences are MDHEN and SYDVKM. Trimming pared 6 bases from V and 7 bases from J, leaving 13 bases between. The chain is built from TRBV28 and TRBJ1-6, with D perhaps TRBD1 (6 bases). The clonotype was recovered from a woman in her thirties or forties who had recovered from COVID-19. Sequencing was performed on PBMCs or T cells enriched from blood (not recorded which). The CDR3 DNA follows: TGTGCCAGCAGGGGGGCCCGAGAGAATTCACCCCTCCACTTT. This encodes CASRGARENSPLHF.